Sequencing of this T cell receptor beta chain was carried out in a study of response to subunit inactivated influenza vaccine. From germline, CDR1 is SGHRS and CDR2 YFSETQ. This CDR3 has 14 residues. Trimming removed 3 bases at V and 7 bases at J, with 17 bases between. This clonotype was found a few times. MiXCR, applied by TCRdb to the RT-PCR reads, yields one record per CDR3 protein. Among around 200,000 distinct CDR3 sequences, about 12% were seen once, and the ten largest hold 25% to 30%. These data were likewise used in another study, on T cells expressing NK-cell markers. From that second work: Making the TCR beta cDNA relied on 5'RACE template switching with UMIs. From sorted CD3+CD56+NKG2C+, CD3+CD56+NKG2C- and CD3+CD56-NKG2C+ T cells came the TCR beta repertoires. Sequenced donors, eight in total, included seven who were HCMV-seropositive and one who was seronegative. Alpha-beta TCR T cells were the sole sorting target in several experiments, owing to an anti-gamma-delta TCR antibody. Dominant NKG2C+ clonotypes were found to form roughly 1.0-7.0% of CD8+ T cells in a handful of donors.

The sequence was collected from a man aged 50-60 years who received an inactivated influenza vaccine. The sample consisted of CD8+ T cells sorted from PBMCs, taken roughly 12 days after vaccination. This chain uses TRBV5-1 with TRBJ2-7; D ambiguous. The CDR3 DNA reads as TGCGCCAGCAGCTGGCAAGTAGCTACCGAAGAGCAGTACTTC. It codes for CASSWQVATEEQYF.